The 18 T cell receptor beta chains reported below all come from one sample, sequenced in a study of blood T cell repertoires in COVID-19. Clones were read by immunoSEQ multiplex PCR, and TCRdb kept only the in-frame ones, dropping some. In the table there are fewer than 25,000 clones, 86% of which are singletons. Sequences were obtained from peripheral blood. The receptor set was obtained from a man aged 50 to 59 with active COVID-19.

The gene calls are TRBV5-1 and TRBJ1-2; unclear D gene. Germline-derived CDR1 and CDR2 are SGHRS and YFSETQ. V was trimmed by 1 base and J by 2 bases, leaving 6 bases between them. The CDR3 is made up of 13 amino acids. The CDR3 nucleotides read TGCGCCAGCAGCTTGTCTCTAAACTATGGCTACACCTTC. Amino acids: CASSLSLNYGYTF.

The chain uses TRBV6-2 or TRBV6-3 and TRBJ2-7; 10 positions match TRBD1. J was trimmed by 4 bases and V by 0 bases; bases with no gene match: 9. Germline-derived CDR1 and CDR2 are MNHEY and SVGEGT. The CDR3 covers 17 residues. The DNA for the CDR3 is TGTGCCAGCAGTTACTCGACAGGGGGCGAAGAACAATACGAGCAGTACTTC. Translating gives CASSYSTGGEEQYEQYF.

CDR3 DNA sequence: TGTGCCAGCAGCTTGCCGGGGCTAGCGGGGGTGTCTGGAAACACCATATATTTT. As protein: CASSLPGLAGVSGNTIYF. The chain is built from TRBV5-6 and TRBJ1-3, with D possibly being TRBD1 (5 bases). V lost 1 base and J 1 base, leaving 18 bases between the germline ends. The CDR3 extends over 18 amino acids. Germline CDR1 reads SGHDT; CDR2 reads YYEEEE.

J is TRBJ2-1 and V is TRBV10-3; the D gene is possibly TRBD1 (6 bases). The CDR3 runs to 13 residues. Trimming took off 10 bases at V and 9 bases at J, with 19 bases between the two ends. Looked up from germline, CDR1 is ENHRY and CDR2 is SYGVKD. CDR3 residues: CATRPEKGGEQFF. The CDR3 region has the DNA TGTGCCACCCGACCCGAGAAAGGGGGTGAGCAGTTCTTC.

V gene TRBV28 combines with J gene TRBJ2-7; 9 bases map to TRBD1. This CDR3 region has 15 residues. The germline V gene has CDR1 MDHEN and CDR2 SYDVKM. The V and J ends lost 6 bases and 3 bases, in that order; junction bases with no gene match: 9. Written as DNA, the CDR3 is TGTGCCAGCAGCCGGGACAGGGTAACCCACTACGAGCAGTACTTC. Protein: CASSRDRVTHYEQYF.

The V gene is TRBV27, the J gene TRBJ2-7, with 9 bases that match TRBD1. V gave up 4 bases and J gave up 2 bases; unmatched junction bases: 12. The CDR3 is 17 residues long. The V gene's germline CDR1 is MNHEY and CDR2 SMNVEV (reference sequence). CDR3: CASSSGQGALGPYEQYF. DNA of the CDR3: TGTGCCAGCAGTTCGGGACAGGGCGCGCTCGGGCCCTACGAGCAGTACTTC.

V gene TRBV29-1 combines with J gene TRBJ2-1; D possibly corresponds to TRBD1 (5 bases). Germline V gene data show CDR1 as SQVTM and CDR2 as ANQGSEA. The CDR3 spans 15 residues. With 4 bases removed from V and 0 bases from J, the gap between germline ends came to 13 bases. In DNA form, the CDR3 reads TGCAGCGTTGCAAAAGGGGTGGGCTCCTACAATGAGCAGTTCTTC. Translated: CSVAKGVGSYNEQFF.

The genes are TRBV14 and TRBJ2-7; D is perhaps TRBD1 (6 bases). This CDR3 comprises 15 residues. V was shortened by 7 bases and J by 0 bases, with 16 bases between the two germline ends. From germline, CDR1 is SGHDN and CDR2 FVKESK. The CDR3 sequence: CASNPRRDISYEQYF. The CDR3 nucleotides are TGTGCCAGCAACCCCCGCCGGGACATCTCCTACGAGCAGTACTTC.

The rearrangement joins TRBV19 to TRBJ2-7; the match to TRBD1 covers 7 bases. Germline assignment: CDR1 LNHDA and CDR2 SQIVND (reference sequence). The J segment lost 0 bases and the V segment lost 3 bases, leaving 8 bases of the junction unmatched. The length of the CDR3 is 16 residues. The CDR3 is CASSMITGESSYEQYF. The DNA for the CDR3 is TGTGCCAGTAGTATGATAACAGGGGAAAGCTCCTACGAGCAGTACTTC. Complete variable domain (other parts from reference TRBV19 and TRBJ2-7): DGGITQSPKYLFRKEGQNVTLSCEQNLNHDAMYWYRQDPGQGLRLIYYSQIVNDFQKGDIAEGYSVSREKKESFPLTVTSAQKNPTAFYLCASSMITGESSYEQYFGPGTRLTVT.

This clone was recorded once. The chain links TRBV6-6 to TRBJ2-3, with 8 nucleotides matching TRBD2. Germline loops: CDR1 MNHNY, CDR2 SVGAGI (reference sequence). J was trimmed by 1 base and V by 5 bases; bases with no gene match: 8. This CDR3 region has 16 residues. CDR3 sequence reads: CASSTTGRGGTDTQYF. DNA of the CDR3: TGTGCCAGCAGTACCACGGGGCGGGGGGGCACAGATACGCAGTATTTT.

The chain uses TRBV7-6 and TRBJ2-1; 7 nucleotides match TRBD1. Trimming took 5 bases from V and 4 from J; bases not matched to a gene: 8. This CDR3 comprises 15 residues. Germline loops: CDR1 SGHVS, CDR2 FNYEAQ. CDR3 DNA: TGTGCCAGCAGCCTCGACAGGGAAGGATACAATGAGCAGTTCTTC. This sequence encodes CASSLDREGYNEQFF. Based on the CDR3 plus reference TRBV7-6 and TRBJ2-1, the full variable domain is GAGVSQSPRYKVTKRGQDVALRCDPISGHVSLYWYRQALGQGPEFLTYFNYEAQQDKSGLPNDRFSAERPEGSISTLTIQRTEQRDSAMYRCASSLDREGYNEQFFGPGTRLTVL.

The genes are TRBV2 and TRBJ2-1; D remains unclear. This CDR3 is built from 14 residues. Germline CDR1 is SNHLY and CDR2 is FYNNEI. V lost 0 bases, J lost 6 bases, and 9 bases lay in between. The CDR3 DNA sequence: TGTGCCAGCAGTGAAGCGGAGAGAGCCAATGAGCAGTTCTTC. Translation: CASSEAERANEQFF.

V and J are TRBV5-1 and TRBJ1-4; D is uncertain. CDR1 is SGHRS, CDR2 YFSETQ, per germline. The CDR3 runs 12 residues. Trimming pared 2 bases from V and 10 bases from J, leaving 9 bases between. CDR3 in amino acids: CASSFEGSKLFF. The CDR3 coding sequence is TGCGCCAGCAGCTTTGAGGGTTCAAAACTGTTTTTT.

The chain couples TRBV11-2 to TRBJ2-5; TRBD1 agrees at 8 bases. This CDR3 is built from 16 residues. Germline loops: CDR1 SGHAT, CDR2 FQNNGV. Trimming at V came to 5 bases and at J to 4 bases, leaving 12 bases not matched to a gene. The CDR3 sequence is CASSIGTGGGGETQYF. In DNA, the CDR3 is TGTGCCAGCAGCATAGGGACAGGAGGAGGTGGAGAGACCCAGTACTTC.

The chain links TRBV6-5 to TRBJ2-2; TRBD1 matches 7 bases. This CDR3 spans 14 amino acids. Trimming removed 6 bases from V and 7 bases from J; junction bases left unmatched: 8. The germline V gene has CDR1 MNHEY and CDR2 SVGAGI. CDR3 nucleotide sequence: TGTGCCAGCAGAACCACAGGGGCGGTCGGGGAGCTGTTTTTT. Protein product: CASRTTGAVGELFF.

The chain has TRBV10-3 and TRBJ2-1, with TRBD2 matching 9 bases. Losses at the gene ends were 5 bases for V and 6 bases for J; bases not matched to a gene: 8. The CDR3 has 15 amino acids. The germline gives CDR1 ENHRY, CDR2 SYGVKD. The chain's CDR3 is CAISRSGTSPNEQFF. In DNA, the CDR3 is TGTGCCATCAGTAGATCCGGGACTAGCCCCAATGAGCAGTTCTTC.

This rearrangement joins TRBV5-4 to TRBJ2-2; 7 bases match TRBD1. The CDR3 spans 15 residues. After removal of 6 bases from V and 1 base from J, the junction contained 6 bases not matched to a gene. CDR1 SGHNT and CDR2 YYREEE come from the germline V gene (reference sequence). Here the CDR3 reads CASKSGTVNTGELFF. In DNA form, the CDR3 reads TGTGCCAGCAAAAGTGGGACAGTGAACACCGGGGAGCTGTTTTTT.

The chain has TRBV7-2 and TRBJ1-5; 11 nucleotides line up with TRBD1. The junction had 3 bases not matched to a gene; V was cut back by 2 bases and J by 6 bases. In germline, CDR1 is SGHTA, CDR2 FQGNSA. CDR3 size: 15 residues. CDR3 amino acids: CASSLTGTGGQPQHF. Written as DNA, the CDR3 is TGTGCCAGCAGCTTAACCGGGACAGGGGGTCAGCCCCAGCATTTT.